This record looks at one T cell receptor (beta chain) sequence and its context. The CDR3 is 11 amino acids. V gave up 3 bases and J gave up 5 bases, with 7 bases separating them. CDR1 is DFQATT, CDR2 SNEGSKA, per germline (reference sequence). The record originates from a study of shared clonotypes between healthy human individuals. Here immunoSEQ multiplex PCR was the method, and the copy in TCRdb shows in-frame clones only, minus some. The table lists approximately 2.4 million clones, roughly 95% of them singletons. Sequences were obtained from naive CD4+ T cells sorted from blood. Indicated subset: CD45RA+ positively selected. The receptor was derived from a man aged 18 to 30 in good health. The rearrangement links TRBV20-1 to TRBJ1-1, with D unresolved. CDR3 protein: CSASGLTEAFF. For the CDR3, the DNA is TGCAGTGCTAGTGGTCTGACTGAAGCTTTCTTT.